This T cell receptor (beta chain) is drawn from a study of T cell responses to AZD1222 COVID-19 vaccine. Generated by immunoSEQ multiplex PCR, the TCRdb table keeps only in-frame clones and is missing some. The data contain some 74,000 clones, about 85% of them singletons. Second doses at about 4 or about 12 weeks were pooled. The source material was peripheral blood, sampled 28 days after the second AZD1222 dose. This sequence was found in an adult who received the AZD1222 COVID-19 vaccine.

The CDR3 here is CASSARDGNEKLFF. CDR3 coding DNA: TGTGCCAGTAGTGCCCGGGACGGGAATGAAAAACTGTTTTTT. V usage is TRBV19 and J usage is TRBJ1-4; weak D call: TRBD1 (5 bases). From germline, CDR1 is LNHDA and CDR2 SQIVND (reference sequence). V was clipped by 5 bases and J by 5 bases, with 12 bases between them. The CDR3 is 14 residues long.